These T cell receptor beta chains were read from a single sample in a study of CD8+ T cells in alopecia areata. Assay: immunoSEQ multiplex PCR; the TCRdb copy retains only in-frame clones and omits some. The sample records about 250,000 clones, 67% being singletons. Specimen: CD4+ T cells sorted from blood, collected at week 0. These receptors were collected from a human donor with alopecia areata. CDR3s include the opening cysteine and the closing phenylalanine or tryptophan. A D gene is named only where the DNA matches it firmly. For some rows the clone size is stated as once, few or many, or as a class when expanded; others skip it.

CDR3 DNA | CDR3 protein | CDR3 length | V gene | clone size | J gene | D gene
TGTGCCAGCAGCCAAGGGCCCGGGGCGCAGTATTTT | CASSQGPGAQYF | 12 | TRBV11-2 | NA | TRBJ2-3 | NA
TGTGCCTGGAGTGTACGATGGGATTCCTATGGCTACACCTTC | CAWSVRWDSYGYTF | 14 | TRBV30 | NA | TRBJ1-2 | NA
TGTGCCAGCAGTGAACTCCGCTCCTACGAGCAGTACTTC | CASSELRSYEQYF | 13 | TRBV6-1 | NA | TRBJ2-7 | NA
TGCGCCAGCAGCCAAGTTTTACGGCTGAATCAGCCCCAGCATTTT | CASSQVLRLNQPQHF | 15 | TRBV4-1 | NA | TRBJ1-5 | NA
TGCAGCGGAACGGCCGGACTTCGGGGAGAGACCCAGTACTTC | CSGTAGLRGETQYF | 14 | TRBV29-1 | few | TRBJ2-5 | NA
TGTGCTAGGGAGGGGGACGTCGGCGAAAAACTGTTTTTT | CAREGDVGEKLFF | 13 | TRBV30 | NA | TRBJ1-4 | NA
TGTGCCAGTAGTCGGGACACCCCCTCCTACGAGCAGTACTTC | CASSRDTPSYEQYF | 14 | TRBV19 | once | TRBJ2-7 | NA
TGTGCCAGCAGCCAAGAATTCGCCGGGTCGGTCTCCTACAATGAGCAGTTCTTC | CASSQEFAGSVSYNEQFF | 18 | TRBV4-2 | NA | TRBJ2-1 | NA
TGCAGCTCAACAGGGGTGAACACTGAAGCTTTCTTT | CSSTGVNTEAFF | 12 | TRBV29-1 | NA | TRBJ1-1 | TRBD1
TGCAGCGTCACGCGGGGGGGAAATGAGCAGTTCTTC | CSVTRGGNEQFF | 12 | TRBV29-1 | NA | TRBJ2-1 | TRBD2
TGTGCCAGCAGTGAATCAGGGAAAGCTTTCTTT | CASSESGKAFF | 11 | TRBV25-1 | NA | TRBJ1-1 | NA
TGCAGCGTTGGAGCAGGGGCTGAAAAACTGTTTTTT | CSVGAGAEKLFF | 12 | TRBV29-1 | NA | TRBJ1-4 | NA
TGTGCCAGCAGCTGGGGGGTGCAAGACCCCGGGCAGTACTTC | CASSWGVQDPGQYF | 14 | TRBV5-6 | NA | TRBJ2-7 | NA
TGCGCCAGCAGCTCACAGGGGGCAATGAACACCGGGGAGCTGTTTTTT | CASSSQGAMNTGELFF | 16 | TRBV5-1 | NA | TRBJ2-2 | TRBD1
TGCGCCAGCAGCTTGGGACAGGGTAGTGAAGCTTTCTTT | CASSLGQGSEAFF | 13 | TRBV5-1 | NA | TRBJ1-1 | TRBD1
TGCAGCGCTTATAACAGCGGATCCGACCAAGAGACCCAGTACTTC | CSAYNSGSDQETQYF | 15 | TRBV29-1 | NA | TRBJ2-5 | NA
TGTGCCAGCAGCCAAAACCGGTGGGACTTGGGCACTGAAGCTTTCTTT | CASSQNRWDLGTEAFF | 16 | TRBV14 | once | TRBJ1-1 | NA
TGTGCCAGCAGTGGCACAGGGGCCACTGAAGCTTTCTTT | CASSGTGATEAFF | 13 | TRBV25-1 | few | TRBJ1-1 | TRBD1
TGTGCCAGCCATAGACAGGGGCTGTCACCCCTCCACTTT | CASHRQGLSPLHF | 13 | TRBV6-1 | NA | TRBJ1-6 | TRBD1
TGTGCCTGGAGCGGACGTCCGGGACGGCGAAACACTGAAGCTTTCTTT | CAWSGRPGRRNTEAFF | 16 | TRBV30 | NA | TRBJ1-1 | NA
TGTGCCACCAGCAGCCCCTGGCCCACAGGGGGCCGAGAGACCCAGTACTTC | CATSSPWPTGGRETQYF | 17 | TRBV15 | NA | TRBJ2-5 | TRBD1
TGCAGCGTTGCCCGGGACAGGGATCAGCCCCAGCATTTT | CSVARDRDQPQHF | 13 | TRBV29-1 | few | TRBJ1-5 | TRBD1
TGTGCCAGCAGAGAGCGAGGTGGAAACACCATATATTTT | CASRERGGNTIYF | 13 | TRBV9 | NA | TRBJ1-3 | NA
TGCGCCAGCAGCTTGTGGGCTAGCGACCCCATTACGAACACCGGGGAGCTGTTTTTT | CASSLWASDPITNTGELFF | 19 | TRBV5-1 | few | TRBJ2-2 | NA
TGTGCCAGCAGCTTAGCCGGACAGCATGGCTACACCTTC | CASSLAGQHGYTF | 13 | TRBV7-2 | NA | TRBJ1-2 | NA
TGTGCCAGCAGTGACCCTAAACCGGGACTAGCGGCAAATGAGCAGTTCTTC | CASSDPKPGLAANEQFF | 17 | TRBV25-1 | NA | TRBJ2-1 | TRBD2
TGTGCCAGCAGTCCCGACTGGTATGGCTACACCTTC | CASSPDWYGYTF | 12 | TRBV2 | NA | TRBJ1-2 | NA
TGCGCCAGCAGTCAATCGTTACAGGGCCCCGATCCCGAAACCTACGAGCAGTACTTC | CASSQSLQGPDPETYEQYF | 19 | TRBV23-1 | NA | TRBJ2-7 | NA
TGTGCCAGCAGTGAAATTTGGCAGTTCTTC | CASSEIWQFF | 10 | TRBV2 | NA | TRBJ2-1 | NA
TGTGCCAGCAGTCCCGCCTTGAAGTCTACCCAGTACTTC | CASSPALKSTQYF | 13 | TRBV6-5 | NA | TRBJ2-5 | NA
TGCGCCAGCAGCCAAGGTAGTCTCGAGCCCCGCGAGCAGTACTTC | CASSQGSLEPREQYF | 15 | TRBV4-1 | NA | TRBJ2-7 | NA
TGCAGCGTTGGCAGGGGAGAGACCCAGTACTTC | CSVGRGETQYF | 11 | TRBV29-1 | NA | TRBJ2-5 | NA
TGTGCCTGGAGTGGACAGGGGGGATACACTGAAGCTTTCTTT | CAWSGQGGYTEAFF | 14 | TRBV30 | NA | TRBJ1-1 | TRBD1
TGTGCCATCACCAGGGACCAAACGCAGTATTTT | CAITRDQTQYF | 11 | TRBV10-3 | NA | TRBJ2-3 | NA
TGTGCCTGGAGTTCCGGACAGGGAGGAATTGGCTACACCTTC | CAWSSGQGGIGYTF | 14 | TRBV30 | NA | TRBJ1-2 | TRBD1
TGTGCCAGCTCACCTTGGGAGAATCAGCCCCAGCATTTT | CASSPWENQPQHF | 13 | TRBV18 | NA | TRBJ1-5 | NA
TGTGCCAGCAGCCCTATATCTAGACGGGGGAACAATGAGCAGTTCTTC | CASSPISRRGNNEQFF | 16 | TRBV9 | NA | TRBJ2-1 | NA
TGTGCCAGCAGTCCTCTTGGGGGGCTGGGCACAGATACGCAGTATTTT | CASSPLGGLGTDTQYF | 16 | TRBV27 | NA | TRBJ2-3 | NA
TGTGCCAGCAGCTTGGGGAGTCAAGAGACCCAGTACTTC | CASSLGSQETQYF | 13 | TRBV5-6 | NA | TRBJ2-5 | NA
TGCGCCAGCAGCTTGGACGGACAGAACACTGAAGCTTTCTTT | CASSLDGQNTEAFF | 14 | TRBV5-1 | once | TRBJ1-1 | NA
TGTGCCAGCAGCCAATCGGGCGGCTACGAGCAGTACTTC | CASSQSGGYEQYF | 13 | TRBV16 | NA | TRBJ2-7 | NA
TGTGCCTGGAGTGTACGAGGGGACACTGAAGCTTTCTTT | CAWSVRGDTEAFF | 13 | TRBV30 | few | TRBJ1-1 | NA
TGTGCCAGCAGCCAAACTGCAGGACTAGAGGGCGATGAGCAGTTCTTC | CASSQTAGLEGDEQFF | 16 | TRBV4-2 | NA | TRBJ2-1 | TRBD2
TGTGCCTCCACGTCGAGAGGGGGCGGAGAGACCCAGTACTTC | CASTSRGGGETQYF | 14 | TRBV30 | NA | TRBJ2-5 | TRBD1
TGTGCCAGCAGCTTGACAGGGCCGGGCACCGGGGAGCTGTTTTTT | CASSLTGPGTGELFF | 15 | TRBV7-3 | NA | TRBJ2-2 | TRBD1
TGCAGCGTTGGAAAGGTCGAGACCCAGTACTTC | CSVGKVETQYF | 11 | TRBV29-1 | few | TRBJ2-5 | NA